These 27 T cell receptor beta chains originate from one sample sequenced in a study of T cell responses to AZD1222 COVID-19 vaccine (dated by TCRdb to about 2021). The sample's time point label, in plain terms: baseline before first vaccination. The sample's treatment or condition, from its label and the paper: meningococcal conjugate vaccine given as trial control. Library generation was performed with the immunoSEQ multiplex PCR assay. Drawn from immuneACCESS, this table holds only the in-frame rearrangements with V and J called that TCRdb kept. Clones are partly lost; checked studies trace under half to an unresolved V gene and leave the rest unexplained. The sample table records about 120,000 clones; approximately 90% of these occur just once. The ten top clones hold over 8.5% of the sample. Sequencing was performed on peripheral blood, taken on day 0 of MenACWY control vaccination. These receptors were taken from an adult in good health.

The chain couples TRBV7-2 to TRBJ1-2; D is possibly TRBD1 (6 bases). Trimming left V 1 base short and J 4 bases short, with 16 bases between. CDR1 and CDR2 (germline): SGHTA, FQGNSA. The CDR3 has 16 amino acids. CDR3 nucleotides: TGTGCCAGCAGCTTAGTCGCGGGGGCAAGGACCTATGGCTACACCTTC. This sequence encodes CASSLVAGARTYGYTF.

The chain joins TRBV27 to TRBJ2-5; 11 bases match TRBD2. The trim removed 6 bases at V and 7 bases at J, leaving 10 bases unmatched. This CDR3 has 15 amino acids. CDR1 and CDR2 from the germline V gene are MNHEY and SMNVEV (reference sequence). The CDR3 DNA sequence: TGTGCCAGCAGACGCGGGACTAGCGGCCCGGTGACCCAGTACTTC. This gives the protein CASRRGTSGPVTQYF.

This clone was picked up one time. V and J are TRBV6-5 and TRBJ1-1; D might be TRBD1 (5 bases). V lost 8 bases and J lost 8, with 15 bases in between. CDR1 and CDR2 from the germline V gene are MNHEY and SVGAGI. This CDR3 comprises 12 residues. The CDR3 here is CASEGPNGEAFF. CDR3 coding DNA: TGTGCCAGCGAGGGACCCAATGGGGAAGCTTTCTTT.

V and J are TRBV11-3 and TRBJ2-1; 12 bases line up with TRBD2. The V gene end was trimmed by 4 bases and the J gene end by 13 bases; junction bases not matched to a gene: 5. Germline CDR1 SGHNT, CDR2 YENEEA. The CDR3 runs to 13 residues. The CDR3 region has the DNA TGTGCCAGCAGCTCACTAGCGGGGGGCTTACAGTTCTTC. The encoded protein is CASSSLAGGLQFF.

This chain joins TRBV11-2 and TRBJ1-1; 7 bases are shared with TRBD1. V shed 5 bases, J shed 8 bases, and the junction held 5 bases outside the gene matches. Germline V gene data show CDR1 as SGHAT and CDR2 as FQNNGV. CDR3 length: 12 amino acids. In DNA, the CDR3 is TGTGCCAGCAGCCAAACAGGGGCGGAAGCTTTCTTT. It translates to CASSQTGAEAFF.

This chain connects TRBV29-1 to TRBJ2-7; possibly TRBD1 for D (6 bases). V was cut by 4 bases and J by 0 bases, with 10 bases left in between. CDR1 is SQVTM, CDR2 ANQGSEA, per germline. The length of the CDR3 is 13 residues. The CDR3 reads CSVGQGYSYEQYF. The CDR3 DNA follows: TGCAGCGTTGGGCAGGGGTACTCCTACGAGCAGTACTTC.

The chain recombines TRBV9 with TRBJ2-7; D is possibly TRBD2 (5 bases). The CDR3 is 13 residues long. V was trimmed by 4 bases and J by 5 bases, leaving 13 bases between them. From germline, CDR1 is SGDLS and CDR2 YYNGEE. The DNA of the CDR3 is TGTGCCAGCAGCCCGGGTATTAGCGACGAGCAGTACTTC. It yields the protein CASSPGISDEQYF.

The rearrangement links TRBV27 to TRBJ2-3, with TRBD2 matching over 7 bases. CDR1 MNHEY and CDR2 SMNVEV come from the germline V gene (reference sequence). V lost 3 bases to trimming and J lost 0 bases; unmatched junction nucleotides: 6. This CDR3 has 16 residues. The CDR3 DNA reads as TGTGCCAGCAGTTTGCGACTAGCAAGGAGCACAGATACGCAGTATTTT. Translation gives CASSLRLARSTDTQYF.

The CDR3 region is CASSVGAGDRGVETQYF. DNA for the CDR3: TGTGCCAGCAGCGTAGGGGCAGGCGACAGGGGAGTGGAGACCCAGTACTTC. This rearrangement joins TRBV9 to TRBJ2-5, with 8 positions matching TRBD1. J gave up 5 bases and V 0 bases, and 12 bases lay outside the gene matches. The germline V gene encodes CDR1 SGDLS and CDR2 YYNGEE. The CDR3 has 17 residues.

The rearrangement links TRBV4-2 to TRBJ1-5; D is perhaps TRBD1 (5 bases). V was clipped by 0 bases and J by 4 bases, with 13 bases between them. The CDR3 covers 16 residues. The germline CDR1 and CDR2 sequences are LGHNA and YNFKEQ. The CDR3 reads CASSQDGGLGNQPQHF. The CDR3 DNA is TGTGCCAGCAGCCAAGACGGGGGGTTAGGGAATCAGCCCCAGCATTTT.

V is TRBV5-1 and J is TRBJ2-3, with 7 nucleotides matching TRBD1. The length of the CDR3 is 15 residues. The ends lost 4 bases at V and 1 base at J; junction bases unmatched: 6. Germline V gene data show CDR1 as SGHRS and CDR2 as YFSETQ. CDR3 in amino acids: CASSNRDSGTDTQYF. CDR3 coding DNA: TGCGCCAGCAGCAACCGGGACAGTGGCACAGATACGCAGTATTTT.

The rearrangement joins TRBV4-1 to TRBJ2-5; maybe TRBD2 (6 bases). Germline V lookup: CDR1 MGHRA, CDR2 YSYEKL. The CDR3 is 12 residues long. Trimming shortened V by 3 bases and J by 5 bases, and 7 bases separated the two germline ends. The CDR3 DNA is TGCGCCAGCAGCCACCGGGGGGAGACCCAGTACTTC. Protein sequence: CASSHRGETQYF.

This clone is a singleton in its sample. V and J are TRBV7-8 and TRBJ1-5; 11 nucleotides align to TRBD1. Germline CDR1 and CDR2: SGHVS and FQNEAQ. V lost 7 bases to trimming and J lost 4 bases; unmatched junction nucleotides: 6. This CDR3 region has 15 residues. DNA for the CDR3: TGTGCCAGCACCACCGGGACAGGGGGTAATCAGCCCCAGCATTTT. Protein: CASTTGTGGNQPQHF.

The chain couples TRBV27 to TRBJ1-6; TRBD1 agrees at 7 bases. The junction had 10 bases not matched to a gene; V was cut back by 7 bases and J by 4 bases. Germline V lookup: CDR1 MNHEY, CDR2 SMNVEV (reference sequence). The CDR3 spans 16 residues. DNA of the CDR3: TGTGCCAGCATGGAGTCGGGACAGAGTTATAATTCACCCCTCCACTTT. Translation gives CASMESGQSYNSPLHF.

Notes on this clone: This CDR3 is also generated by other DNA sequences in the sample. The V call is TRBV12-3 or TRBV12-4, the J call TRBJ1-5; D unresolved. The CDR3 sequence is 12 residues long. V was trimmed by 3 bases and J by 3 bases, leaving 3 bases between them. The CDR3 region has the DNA TGTGCCAGCAGTTTTTCCAATCAGCCCCAGCATTTT. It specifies CASSFSNQPQHF.

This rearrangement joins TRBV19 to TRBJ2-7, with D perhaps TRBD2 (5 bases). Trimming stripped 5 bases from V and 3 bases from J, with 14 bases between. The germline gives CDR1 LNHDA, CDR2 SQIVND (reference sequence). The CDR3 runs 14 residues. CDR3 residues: CASSSSGTFYEQYF. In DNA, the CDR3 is TGTGCCAGTAGTTCTTCGGGAACGTTCTACGAGCAGTACTTC. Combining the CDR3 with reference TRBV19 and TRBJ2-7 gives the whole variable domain DGGITQSPKYLFRKEGQNVTLSCEQNLNHDAMYWYRQDPGQGLRLIYYSQIVNDFQKGDIAEGYSVSREKKESFPLTVTSAQKNPTAFYLCASSSSGTFYEQYFGPGTRLTVT.

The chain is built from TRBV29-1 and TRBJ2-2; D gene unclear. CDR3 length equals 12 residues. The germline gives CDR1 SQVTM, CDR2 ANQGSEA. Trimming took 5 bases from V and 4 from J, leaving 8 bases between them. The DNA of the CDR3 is TGCAGCGTTTCTGGATCCACCGGGGAGCTGTTTTTT. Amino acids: CSVSGSTGELFF.

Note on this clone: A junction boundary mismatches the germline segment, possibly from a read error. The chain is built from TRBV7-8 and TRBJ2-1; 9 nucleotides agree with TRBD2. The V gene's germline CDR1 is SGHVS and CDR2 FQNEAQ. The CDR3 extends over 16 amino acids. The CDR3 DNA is TGTGCCAGCACCTTAACTCCTAGCGGGACTTACAATGAGCAGTTCTTC. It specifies CASTLTPSGTYNEQFF.

The CDR3 bases are TGTGCCACCAGTTTAAGGACTAGCGGGAACACAGATACGCAGTATTTT. The encoded protein is CATSLRTSGNTDTQYF. This chain connects TRBV24-1 to TRBJ2-3; TRBD2 matches at 12 bases. Per the germline V gene, CDR1 is KGHDR and CDR2 is SFDVKD. This CDR3 region has 16 residues. The trim removed 6 bases at V and 2 bases at J, leaving 5 bases unmatched.

The CDR3 DNA follows: TGTGCCACCAGTGATCCCGGACACTCTACAGATACGCAGTATTTT. It translates to CATSDPGHSTDTQYF. The chain employs TRBV24-1 and TRBJ2-3, with D tentatively TRBD1 (5 bases). Trimming took 3 bases from V and 3 from J, leaving 12 bases between them. Germline lookup yields CDR1 KGHDR and CDR2 SFDVKD. The CDR3 contains 15 residues.

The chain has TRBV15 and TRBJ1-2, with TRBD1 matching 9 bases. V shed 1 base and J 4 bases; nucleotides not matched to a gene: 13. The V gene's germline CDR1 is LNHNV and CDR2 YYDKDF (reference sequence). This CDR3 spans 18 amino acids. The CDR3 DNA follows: TGTGCCACCAGCAGAGGCGGGGCCCATCTACAGGGGGCCTATGGCTACACCTTC. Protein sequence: CATSRGGAHLQGAYGYTF. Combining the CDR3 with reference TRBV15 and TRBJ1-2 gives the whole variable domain DAMVIQNPRYQVTQFGKPVTLSCSQTLNHNVMYWYQQKSSQAPKLLFHYYDKDFNNEADTPDNFQSRRPNTSFCFLDIRSPGLGDTAMYLCATSRGGAHLQGAYGYTFGSGTRLTVV.

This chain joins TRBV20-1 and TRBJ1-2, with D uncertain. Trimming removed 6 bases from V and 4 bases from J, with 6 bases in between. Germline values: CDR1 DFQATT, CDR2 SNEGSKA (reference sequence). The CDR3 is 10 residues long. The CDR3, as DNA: TGCAGTGCCCCCGCCTATGGCTACACCTTC. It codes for CSAPAYGYTF.

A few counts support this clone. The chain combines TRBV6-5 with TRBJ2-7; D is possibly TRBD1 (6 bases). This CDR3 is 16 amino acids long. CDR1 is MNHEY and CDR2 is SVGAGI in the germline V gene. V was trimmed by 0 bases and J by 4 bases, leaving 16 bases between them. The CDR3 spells CASSYSTSGQEYEQYF. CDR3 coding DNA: TGTGCCAGCAGTTACTCGACTTCGGGACAAGAATACGAGCAGTACTTC.

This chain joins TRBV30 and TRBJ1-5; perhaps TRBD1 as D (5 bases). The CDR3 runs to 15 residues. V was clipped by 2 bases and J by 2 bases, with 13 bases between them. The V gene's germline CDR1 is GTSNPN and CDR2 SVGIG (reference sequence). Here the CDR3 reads CAWSSTGTRNQPQHF. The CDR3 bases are TGTGCCTGGAGTTCAACCGGGACCCGCAATCAGCCCCAGCATTTT. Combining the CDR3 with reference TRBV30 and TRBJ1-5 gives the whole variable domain SQTIHQWPATLVQPVGSPLSLECTVEGTSNPNLYWYRQAAGRGLQLLFYSVGIGQISSEVPQNLSASRPQDRQFILSSKKLLLSDSGFYLCAWSSTGTRNQPQHFGDGTRLSIL.

The CDR3 nucleotides read TGTGCCAGCAGCCTAAGTGGAGGGGGCATTTCTGGAAACACCATATATTTT. Translated: CASSLSGGGISGNTIYF. The gene calls are TRBV11-3 and TRBJ1-3; the match to TRBD1 covers 7 bases. Looked up from germline, CDR1 is SGHNT and CDR2 is YENEEA. This CDR3 is 17 amino acids long. Trimming cost V 5 bases and J 1 base; bases outside gene matches: 11.

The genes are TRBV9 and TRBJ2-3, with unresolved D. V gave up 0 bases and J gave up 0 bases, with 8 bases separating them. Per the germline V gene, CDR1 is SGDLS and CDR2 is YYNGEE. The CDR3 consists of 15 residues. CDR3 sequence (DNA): TGTGCCAGCAGCGTAGCAGCGACTAGCACAGATACGCAGTATTTT. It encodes CASSVAATSTDTQYF.

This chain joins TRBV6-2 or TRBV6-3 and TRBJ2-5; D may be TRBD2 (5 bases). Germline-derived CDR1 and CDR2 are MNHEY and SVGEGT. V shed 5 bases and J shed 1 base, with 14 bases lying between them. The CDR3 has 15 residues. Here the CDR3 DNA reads TGTGCCAGCAGTACCGGGATATCGCCCCAAGAGACCCAGTACTTC. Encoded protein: CASSTGISPQETQYF.